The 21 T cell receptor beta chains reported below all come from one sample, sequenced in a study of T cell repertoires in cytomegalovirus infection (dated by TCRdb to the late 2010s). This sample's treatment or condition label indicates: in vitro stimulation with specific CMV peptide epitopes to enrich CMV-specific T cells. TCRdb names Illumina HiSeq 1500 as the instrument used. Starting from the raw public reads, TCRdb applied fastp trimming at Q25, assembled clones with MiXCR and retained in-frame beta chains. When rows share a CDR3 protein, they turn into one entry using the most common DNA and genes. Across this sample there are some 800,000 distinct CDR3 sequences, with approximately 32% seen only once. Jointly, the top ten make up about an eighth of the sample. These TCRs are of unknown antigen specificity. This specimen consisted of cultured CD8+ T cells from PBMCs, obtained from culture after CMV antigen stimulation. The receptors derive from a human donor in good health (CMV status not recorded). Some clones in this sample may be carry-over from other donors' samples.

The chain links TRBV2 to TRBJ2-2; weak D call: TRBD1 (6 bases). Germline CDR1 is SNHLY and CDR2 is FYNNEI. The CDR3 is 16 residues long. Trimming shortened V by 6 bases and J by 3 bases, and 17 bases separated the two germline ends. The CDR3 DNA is TGTGCCAGCAGGCCCTGGACAGCCCTAGACACCGGGGAGCTGTTTTTT. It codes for CASRPWTALDTGELFF.

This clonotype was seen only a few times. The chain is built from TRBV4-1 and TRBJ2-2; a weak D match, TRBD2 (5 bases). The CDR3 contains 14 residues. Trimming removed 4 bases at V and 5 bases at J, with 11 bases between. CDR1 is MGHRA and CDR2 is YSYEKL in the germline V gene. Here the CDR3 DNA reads TGCGCCAGCAGCCGAGCGGCAGGAACCGGGGAGCTGTTTTTT. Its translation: CASSRAAGTGELFF.

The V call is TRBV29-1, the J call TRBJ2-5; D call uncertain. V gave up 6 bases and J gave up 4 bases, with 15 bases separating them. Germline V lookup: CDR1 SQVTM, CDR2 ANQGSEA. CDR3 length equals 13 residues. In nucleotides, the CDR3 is TGCAGCGTCCTACGGCTGGGTTCAGAGACCCAGTACTTC. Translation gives CSVLRLGSETQYF.

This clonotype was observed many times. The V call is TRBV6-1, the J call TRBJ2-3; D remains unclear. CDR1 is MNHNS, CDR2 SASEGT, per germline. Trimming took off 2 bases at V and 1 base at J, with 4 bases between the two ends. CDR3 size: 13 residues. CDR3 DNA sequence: TGTGCCAGCAGTGAATTAGGCACAGATACGCAGTATTTT. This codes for CASSELGTDTQYF.

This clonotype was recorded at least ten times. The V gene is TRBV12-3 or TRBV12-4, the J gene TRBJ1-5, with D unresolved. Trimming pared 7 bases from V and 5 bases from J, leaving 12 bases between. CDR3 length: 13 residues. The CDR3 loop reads CASTSGRHQPQHF. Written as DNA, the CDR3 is TGTGCCAGCACCAGCGGACGCCATCAGCCCCAGCATTTT.

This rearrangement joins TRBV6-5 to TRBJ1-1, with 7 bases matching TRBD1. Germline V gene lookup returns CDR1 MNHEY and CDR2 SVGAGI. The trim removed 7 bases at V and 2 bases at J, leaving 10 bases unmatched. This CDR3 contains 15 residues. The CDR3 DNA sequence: TGTGCCAGCACCGATCTACAGGGGCGAAACACTGAAGCTTTCTTT. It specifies CASTDLQGRNTEAFF.

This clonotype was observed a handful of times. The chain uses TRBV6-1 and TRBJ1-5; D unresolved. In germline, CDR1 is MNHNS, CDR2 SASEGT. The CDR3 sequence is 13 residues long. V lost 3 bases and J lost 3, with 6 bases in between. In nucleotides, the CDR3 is TGTGCCAGCAGTGACGGCGTCAATCAGCCCCAGCATTTT. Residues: CASSDGVNQPQHF.

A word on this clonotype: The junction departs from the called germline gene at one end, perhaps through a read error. CDR3 coding DNA: TGTGCCAGCAGCTTGTCGGGGGGCAAGCAGCCCCAGCATTTT. This sequence encodes CASSLSGGKQPQHF. V and J are TRBV7-9 and TRBJ1-5; D possibly corresponds to TRBD1 (6 bases). Germline V gene sequence: CDR1 SEHNR, CDR2 FQNEAQ (reference sequence). The CDR3 runs 14 residues.

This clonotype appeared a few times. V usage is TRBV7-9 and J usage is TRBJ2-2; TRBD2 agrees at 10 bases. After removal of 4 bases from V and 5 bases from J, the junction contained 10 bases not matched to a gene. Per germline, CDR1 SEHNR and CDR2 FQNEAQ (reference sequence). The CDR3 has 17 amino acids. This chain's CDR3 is CASSSSSGGQFTGELFF. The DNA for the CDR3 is TGTGCCAGCAGCTCTTCTAGCGGGGGCCAGTTTACCGGGGAGCTGTTTTTT.

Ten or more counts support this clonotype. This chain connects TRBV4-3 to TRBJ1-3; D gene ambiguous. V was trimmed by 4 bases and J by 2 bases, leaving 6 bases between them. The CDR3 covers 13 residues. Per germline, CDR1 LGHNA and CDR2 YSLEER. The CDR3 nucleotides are TGCGCCAGCAGCCCTGGAACTGGAAACACCATATATTTT. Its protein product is CASSPGTGNTIYF.

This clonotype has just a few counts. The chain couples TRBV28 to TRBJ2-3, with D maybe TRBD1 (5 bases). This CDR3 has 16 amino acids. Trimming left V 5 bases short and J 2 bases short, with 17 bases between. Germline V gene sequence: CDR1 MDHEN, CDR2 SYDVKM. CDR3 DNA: TGTGCCAGCAGTCCAAAGACAGCCAGAATCACAGATACGCAGTATTTT. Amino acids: CASSPKTARITDTQYF.

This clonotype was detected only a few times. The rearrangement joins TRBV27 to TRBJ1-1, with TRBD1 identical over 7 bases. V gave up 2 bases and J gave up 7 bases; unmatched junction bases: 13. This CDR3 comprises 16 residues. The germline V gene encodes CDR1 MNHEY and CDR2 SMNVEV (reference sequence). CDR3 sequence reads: CASSLVSSGTAHEAFF. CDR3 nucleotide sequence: TGTGCCAGCAGTTTAGTGTCATCTGGGACAGCCCATGAAGCTTTCTTT.

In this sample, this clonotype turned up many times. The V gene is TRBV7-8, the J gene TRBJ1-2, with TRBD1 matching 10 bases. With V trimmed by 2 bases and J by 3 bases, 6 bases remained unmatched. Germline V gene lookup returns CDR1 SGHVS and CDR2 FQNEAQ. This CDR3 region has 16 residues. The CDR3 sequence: CASSLTGTGVDYGYTF. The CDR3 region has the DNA TGTGCCAGCAGCTTAACCGGGACAGGGGTCGACTATGGCTACACCTTC.

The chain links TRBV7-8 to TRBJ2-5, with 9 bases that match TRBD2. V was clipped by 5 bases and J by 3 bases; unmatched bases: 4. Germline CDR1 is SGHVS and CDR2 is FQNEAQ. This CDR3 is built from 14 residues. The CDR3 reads CASSETSGKETQYF. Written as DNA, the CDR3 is TGTGCCAGCAGCGAGACTAGCGGAAAAGAGACCCAGTACTTC.

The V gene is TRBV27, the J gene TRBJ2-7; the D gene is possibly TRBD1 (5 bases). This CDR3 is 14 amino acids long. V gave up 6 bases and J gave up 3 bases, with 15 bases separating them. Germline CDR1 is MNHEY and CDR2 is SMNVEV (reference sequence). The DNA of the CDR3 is TGTGCCAGCAGGACTTCGACAGAGCTCTACGAGCAGTACTTC. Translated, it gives CASRTSTELYEQYF.

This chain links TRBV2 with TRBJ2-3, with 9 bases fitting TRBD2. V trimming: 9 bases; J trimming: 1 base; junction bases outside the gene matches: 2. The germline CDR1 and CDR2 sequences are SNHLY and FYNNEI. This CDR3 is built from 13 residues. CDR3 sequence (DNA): TGTGCCAGTATAGCGGGGGGCACAGATACGCAGTATTTT. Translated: CASIAGGTDTQYF.

Here the CDR3 reads CASKPGQGTYNEQFF. The CDR3 DNA reads as TGTGCCAGCAAACCGGGACAGGGAACCTACAATGAGCAGTTCTTC. This rearrangement joins TRBV6-8 to TRBJ2-1; 9 positions agree with TRBD1. Germline CDR1 and CDR2: MNHGY and SAAAGT. J lost 2 bases, V lost 7 bases, and 6 bases had no gene match. This CDR3 has 15 residues.

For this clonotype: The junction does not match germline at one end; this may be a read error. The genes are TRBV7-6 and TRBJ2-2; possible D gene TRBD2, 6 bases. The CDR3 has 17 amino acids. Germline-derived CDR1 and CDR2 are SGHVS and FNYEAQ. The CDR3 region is CASSLYRQGLNTGELFF. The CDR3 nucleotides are TGTGCTAGCAGCTTATATCGGCAGGGACTTAACACCGGGGAGCTGTTTTTT. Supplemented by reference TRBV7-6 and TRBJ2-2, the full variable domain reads GAGVSQSPRYKVTKRGQDVALRCDPISGHVSLYWYRQALGQGPEFLTYFNYEAQQDKSGLPNDRFSAERPEGSISTLTIQRTEQRDSAMYRCASSLYRQGLNTGELFFGEGSRLTVL.

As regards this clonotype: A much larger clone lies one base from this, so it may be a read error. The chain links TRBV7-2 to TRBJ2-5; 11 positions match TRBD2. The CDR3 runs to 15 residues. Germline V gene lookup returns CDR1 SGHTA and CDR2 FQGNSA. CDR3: CVSSTDLAGGPGSYF. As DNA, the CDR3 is TGTGTCAGCAGCACCGACCTAGCGGGGGGCCCCGGCTCGTACTTC.

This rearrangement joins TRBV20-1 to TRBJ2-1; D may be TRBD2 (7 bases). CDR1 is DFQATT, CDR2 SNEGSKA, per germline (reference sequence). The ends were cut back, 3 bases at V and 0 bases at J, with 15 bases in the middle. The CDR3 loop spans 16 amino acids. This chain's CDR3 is CSARGAGDLSYNEQFF. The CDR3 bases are TGCAGTGCTAGGGGGGCGGGGGACCTCTCCTACAATGAGCAGTTCTTC.

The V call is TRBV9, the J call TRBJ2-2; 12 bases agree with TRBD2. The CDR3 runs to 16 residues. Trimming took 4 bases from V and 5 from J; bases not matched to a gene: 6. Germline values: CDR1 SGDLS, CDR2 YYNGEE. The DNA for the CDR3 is TGTGCCAGCAGCCCTAGCGGGGGGGCTCGTACCGGGGAGCTGTTTTTT. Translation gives CASSPSGGARTGELFF.